The 28 T cell receptor beta chains presented below share a single source sample, sequenced in a study of blood T cell repertoires in COVID-19. Sequencing used immunoSEQ multiplex PCR; TCRdb keeps in-frame clones, though not all of them. Here the sample spans a few hundred thousand clones, under 90% being singletons. The sequencing input was peripheral blood. The receptors come from a woman under 40 with COVID-19, enrolled during active disease.

V gene TRBV25-1 combines with J gene TRBJ2-1; the D is unclear. The ends were cut back, 6 bases at V and 6 bases at J, with 12 bases in the middle. Germline loops: CDR1 MGHDK, CDR2 SYGVNS. The CDR3 runs to 13 residues. The CDR3: CASSSLDSNEQFF. Written as DNA, the CDR3 is TGTGCCAGCAGCTCGCTAGACTCCAATGAGCAGTTCTTC.

V and J are TRBV4-2 and TRBJ2-1; perhaps TRBD2 as D (7 bases). The V gene lost 0 bases and the J gene lost 6 bases, with 15 bases spanning the gap. CDR3 length: 16 amino acids. From germline, CDR1 is LGHNA and CDR2 YNFKEQ. This CDR3 reads CASSQEGGGVGNEQFF. CDR3 DNA: TGTGCCAGCAGCCAAGAAGGGGGGGGAGTAGGCAATGAGCAGTTCTTC.

V is TRBV7-9 and J is TRBJ2-5, with 7 nucleotides matching TRBD2. The CDR3 is made up of 15 amino acids. From germline, CDR1 is SEHNR and CDR2 FQNEAQ (reference sequence). V lost 1 base and J lost 1; bases outside the gene matches: 3. CDR3 protein: CASSLVTSAQETQYF. In DNA form, the CDR3 reads TGTGCCAGCAGCTTAGTAACTAGCGCCCAAGAGACCCAGTACTTC.

CDR3 coding DNA: TGCGCCAGCCTGTTAGAGGACAGTAATAATTCACCCCTCCACTTT. Protein: CASLLEDSNNSPLHF. The chain is built from TRBV10-1 and TRBJ1-6; possible D gene TRBD1, 6 bases. From germline, CDR1 is WNHNN and CDR2 SYGVQD (reference sequence). V lost 8 bases to trimming and J lost 5 bases, with 16 bases between them. There are 15 residues in the CDR3.

In its sample, this clone was seen a few times. This chain links TRBV6-5 with TRBJ2-2; tentative D call: TRBD2 (5 bases). Trimming left V 0 bases short and J 4 bases short, with 9 bases between. Germline CDR1 is MNHEY and CDR2 is SVGAGI. The CDR3 extends over 15 amino acids. CDR3 sequence: CASSYSPSFTGELFF. The CDR3 nucleotides are TGTGCCAGCAGTTACTCGCCTAGCTTCACCGGGGAGCTGTTTTTT.

This clone showed up just a few times. The rearrangement joins TRBV9 to TRBJ1-1; 7 nucleotides agree with TRBD1. V gave up 0 bases and J gave up 8 bases; unmatched junction bases: 7. The CDR3 consists of 14 residues. Germline V gene lookup returns CDR1 SGDLS and CDR2 YYNGEE. The CDR3 is CASSVAPDRVEAFF. The CDR3 DNA follows: TGTGCCAGCAGCGTAGCCCCTGACAGGGTAGAAGCTTTCTTT.

The chain uses TRBV2 and TRBJ1-4; the D gene is possibly TRBD1 (6 bases). Germline V gene data show CDR1 as SNHLY and CDR2 as FYNNEI. V was cut by 5 bases and J by 0 bases, with 10 bases left in between. The CDR3 runs 15 residues. The CDR3 loop reads CASSPTGATNEKLFF. The CDR3 nucleotides are TGTGCCAGCAGTCCGACAGGAGCAACTAATGAAAAACTGTTTTTT.

The rearrangement uses TRBV30 and TRBJ1-1; 10 bases agree with TRBD1. The CDR3 is 12 residues long. Trimming took 5 bases from V and 8 from J; bases not matched to a gene: 5. CDR1 is GTSNPN, CDR2 SVGIG, per germline (reference sequence). This CDR3 reads CAWRQGAVEAFF. The CDR3 DNA reads TGTGCCTGGCGACAGGGGGCCGTAGAAGCTTTCTTT. Full variable domain (outside the CDR3, taken from reference TRBV30 and TRBJ1-1): SQTIHQWPATLVQPVGSPLSLECTVEGTSNPNLYWYRQAAGRGLQLLFYSVGIGQISSEVPQNLSASRPQDRQFILSSKKLLLSDSGFYLCAWRQGAVEAFFGQGTRLTVV.

The chain employs TRBV28 and TRBJ2-7; D is perhaps TRBD1 (5 bases). Trimming removed 3 bases from V and 0 bases from J, with 12 bases in between. In germline, CDR1 is MDHEN, CDR2 SYDVKM. The CDR3 length is 15 residues. As DNA, the CDR3 is TGTGCCAGCAGTTTCCGACAGAAATTCTCCTACGAGCAGTACTTC. This translates into CASSFRQKFSYEQYF.

The rearrangement joins TRBV9 to TRBJ2-1; 9 positions match TRBD2. The ends lost 0 bases at V and 9 bases at J; junction bases unmatched: 19. From germline, CDR1 is SGDLS and CDR2 YYNGEE. The CDR3 is made up of 19 amino acids. CDR3 protein: CASSVAGGRAPAGGGEQFF. The CDR3 nucleotides are TGTGCCAGCAGCGTAGCAGGCGGGAGGGCCCCCGCCGGAGGAGGTGAGCAGTTCTTC.

In its sample, this clone was seen once. V is TRBV7-9 and J is TRBJ1-1; no clear D gene. Between the trimmed V and J ends, which lost 4 bases and 12 bases, there was a span of 18 bases. The CDR3 is 13 residues long. The germline CDR1 and CDR2 sequences are SEHNR and FQNEAQ (reference sequence). CDR3: CASSSRTGPLPFF. The CDR3 DNA follows: TGTGCCAGCAGCTCCCGGACTGGGCCCCTACCTTTCTTT.

V and J are TRBV6-1 and TRBJ1-1; unclear D gene. Germline V lookup: CDR1 MNHNS, CDR2 SASEGT. The CDR3 has 12 amino acids. Trimming pared 0 bases from V and 3 bases from J, leaving 2 bases between. CDR3 nucleotide sequence: TGTGCCAGCAGTGAAGCCTACACTGAAGCTTTCTTT. The encoded protein is CASSEAYTEAFF.

The J gene is TRBJ2-2, the V gene TRBV5-1; the match to TRBD2 covers 9 bases. This CDR3 comprises 16 residues. Trimming removed 3 bases from V and 3 bases from J; junction bases left unmatched: 6. Germline V gene lookup returns CDR1 SGHRS and CDR2 YFSETQ. This chain's CDR3 is CASSYVAGEYTGELFF. The CDR3 bases are TGCGCCAGCAGCTATGTAGCGGGAGAGTACACCGGGGAGCTGTTTTTT.

Details on this clone: Within the sample, other DNA sequences also encode this same CDR3. The chain has TRBV5-4 and TRBJ1-2, with 7 bases matching TRBD1. CDR1 is SGHNT and CDR2 is YYREEE in the germline V gene (reference sequence). The CDR3 consists of 14 residues. V was pared by 4 bases and J by 4 bases, with 7 bases of the junction left unmatched. CDR3 in amino acids: CASSLGQEVYGYTF. CDR3 nucleotides: TGTGCCAGCAGCCTCGGACAGGAGGTCTATGGCTACACCTTC.

This clone occurred once. This chain links TRBV6-5 with TRBJ1-4, with TRBD1 matching 7 bases. In germline, CDR1 is MNHEY, CDR2 SVGAGI. With V trimmed by 2 bases and J by 4 bases, 4 bases remained unmatched. The CDR3 spans 15 residues. The CDR3, as DNA: TGTGCCAGCAGTTACGGGGGACAGTTTAATGAAAAACTGTTTTTT. This gives the protein CASSYGGQFNEKLFF.

This chain joins TRBV6-5 and TRBJ1-6; D is possibly TRBD1 (5 bases). V was pared by 4 bases and J by 7 bases, with 11 bases between. Germline V CDR1 and CDR2: MNHEY, SVGAGI. The CDR3 has 14 residues. The CDR3 protein is CASSSQGFNSPLHF. CDR3 sequence (DNA): TGTGCCAGCAGTTCCCAGGGTTTCAATTCACCCCTCCACTTT.

V usage is TRBV30 and J usage is TRBJ2-1, with TRBD2 as a possible D gene (5 bases). Germline loops: CDR1 GTSNPN, CDR2 SVGIG (reference sequence). Trimming pared 4 bases from V and 7 bases from J, leaving 8 bases between. The CDR3 extends over 11 amino acids. The CDR3 protein is CAWMRTNEQFF. CDR3 nucleotide sequence: TGTGCCTGGATGCGGACTAATGAGCAGTTCTTC.

The chain combines TRBV6-1 with TRBJ2-1; 11 nucleotides agree with TRBD2. Germline V gives CDR1 MNHNS, CDR2 SASEGT. V was pared by 6 bases and J by 4 bases, with 8 bases of the junction left unmatched. This CDR3 region has 16 residues. The chain's CDR3 is CASREHSGRDYNEQFF. In DNA form, the CDR3 reads TGTGCCAGCAGAGAACATAGCGGGAGGGATTACAATGAGCAGTTCTTC.

This chain connects TRBV10-3 to TRBJ1-5; TRBD1 matches 10 bases. Losses at the gene ends were 5 bases for V and 6 bases for J; bases not matched to a gene: 4. CDR1 and CDR2 from the germline V gene are ENHRY and SYGVKD. The CDR3 consists of 14 residues. The CDR3 bases are TGTGCCATCAGTAGACAGGGGGCAGGTCAGCCCCAGCATTTT. Protein sequence: CAISRQGAGQPQHF.

The J gene is TRBJ2-1, the V gene TRBV19, with 13 nucleotides matching TRBD2. The CDR3 loop spans 16 amino acids. The J segment lost 6 bases and the V segment lost 6 bases, leaving 8 bases of the junction unmatched. Per germline, CDR1 LNHDA and CDR2 SQIVND (reference sequence). CDR3 sequence reads: CASSPGLAGLPNEQFF. Written as DNA, the CDR3 is TGTGCCAGTAGCCCGGGACTAGCGGGGTTACCCAATGAGCAGTTCTTC.

This rearrangement joins TRBV29-1 to TRBJ1-2; no clear D. Trimming shortened V by 4 bases and J by 8 bases, and 11 bases separated the two germline ends. The V gene's germline CDR1 is SQVTM and CDR2 ANQGSEA. CDR3 length: 11 amino acids. The CDR3 coding sequence is TGCAGCGTTGGGGGAGGGAAGGGCTACACCTTC. As protein: CSVGGGKGYTF.

The rearrangement links TRBV11-2 to TRBJ2-7, with 9 bases fitting TRBD1. Germline V gene lookup returns CDR1 SGHAT and CDR2 FQNNGV. The CDR3 sequence is 14 residues long. V lost 3 bases, J lost 5 bases, and 5 bases stayed unmatched. Here the CDR3 DNA reads TGTGCCAGCAGCTTCGGGACAGGGAGAAACGAGCAGTACTTC. Translating it yields CASSFGTGRNEQYF.

V and J are TRBV6-5 and TRBJ1-1; D may be TRBD1 (5 bases). The ends were cut back, 6 bases at V and 0 bases at J, with 11 bases in the middle. The germline gives CDR1 MNHEY, CDR2 SVGAGI. This CDR3 is built from 14 residues. CDR3 protein: CASSRTGVNTEAFF. DNA for the CDR3: TGTGCCAGCAGCAGGACGGGGGTGAACACTGAAGCTTTCTTT.

The chain links TRBV28 to TRBJ2-2; a weak D match, TRBD1 (5 bases). The germline V and J ends were trimmed by 1 base and 4 bases, with 13 bases remaining between them. Germline CDR1 and CDR2: MDHEN and SYDVKM. This CDR3 region has 16 residues. CDR3 loop: CASSLLVRTTTGELFF. CDR3 DNA: TGTGCCAGCAGTTTATTGGTCCGGACAACCACCGGGGAGCTGTTTTTT.

V and J are TRBV6-4 and TRBJ2-1, with TRBD2 matching over 12 bases. Trimming removed 6 bases from V and 6 bases from J; junction bases left unmatched: 6. CDR1 and CDR2 (germline): MRHNA, SNTAGT. The CDR3 runs 15 residues. The CDR3 here is CASSRLAGVANEQFF. The CDR3 region has the DNA TGTGCCAGCAGCCGACTAGCGGGAGTGGCCAATGAGCAGTTCTTC.

The chain has TRBV5-1 and TRBJ2-1, with 7 bases that match TRBD1. CDR3 length: 15 amino acids. V trimming: 3 bases; J trimming: 7 bases; junction bases outside the gene matches: 10. CDR1 and CDR2 from the germline V gene are SGHRS and YFSETQ. The chain's CDR3 is CASSWDSRAQNEQFF. The CDR3 DNA follows: TGCGCCAGCAGCTGGGACAGTCGAGCCCAAAATGAGCAGTTCTTC. The full variable domain, in which reference TRBV5-1 and TRBJ2-1 provide the parts outside the CDR3, is KAGVTQTPRYLIKTRGQQVTLSCSPISGHRSVSWYQQTPGQGLQFLFEYFSETQRNKGNFPGRFSGRQFSNSRSEMNVSTLELGDSALYLCASSWDSRAQNEQFFGPGTRLTVL.

The CDR3 coding sequence is TGCGCCAGCAGCTTCTCACCACAGGGGACCACCTACGAGCAGTACTTC. This codes for CASSFSPQGTTYEQYF. This rearrangement joins TRBV5-1 to TRBJ2-7, with 7 bases that match TRBD1. The CDR3 is made up of 16 amino acids. The V segment lost 2 bases and the J segment 2 bases; nucleotides outside the gene matches: 10. Germline V CDR1 and CDR2: SGHRS, YFSETQ.

The V gene is TRBV27, the J gene TRBJ1-1; D unresolved. The CDR3 extends over 13 amino acids. The V gene's germline CDR1 is MNHEY and CDR2 SMNVEV (reference sequence). V gave up 3 bases and J gave up 4 bases, with 9 bases separating them. CDR3 residues: CASSFRAVTEAFF. The CDR3 DNA is TGTGCCAGCAGTTTTAGAGCGGTCACTGAAGCTTTCTTT.